This T cell receptor (beta chain) was obtained from a study of blood T cell repertoires in COVID-19. Whole-study context: Sources were T cells, B-cell-depleted T cells, or PBMCs; the material itself was cDNA or gDNA.

This CDR3 is built from 14 residues. Between the trimmed V and J ends, which lost 8 bases and 2 bases, there was a span of 15 bases. In germline, CDR1 is MDHEN, CDR2 SYDVKM. Seattle researchers signed up patients amid active infection and tracked them longitudinally. As originally analysed: Nucleated cell counts were estimated from reference gene primer amplification. The method was immunoSEQ multiplex PCR; TCRdb's version includes in-frame clones alone and lacks a portion of them. V and J calls and clone size are given by that table; D and trimming were obtained from the DNA. This table has fewer than 700,000 clones, 85% to 90% appearing once.

The sample taken for sequencing was peripheral blood. The chain has TRBV28 and TRBJ1-1; D is ambiguous. The clonotype comes from a woman in her fifties or sixties with COVID-19, enrolled during active disease. For the CDR3, the DNA is TGTGCCAGCCACCCGGGGTGGCCCAACACTGAAGCTTTCTTT. Protein sequence: CASHPGWPNTEAFF.